This T cell receptor (beta chain) was sequenced during a study of control samples from healthy donors and cancer patients. Germline CDR1 reads MGHDK; CDR2 reads SYGVNS. The CDR3 runs 13 residues. V gave up 4 bases and J gave up 0 bases, with 6 bases separating them. Sequenced by immunoSEQ multiplex PCR; TCRdb stores in-frame clones only, minus some. The data contain 57,000 or so clones, around 87% of them singletons. The source is a man aged 60 to 69 with colorectal cancer. Sample: PBMCs. The gene calls are TRBV25-1 and TRBJ1-2, with D uncertain. The CDR3 coding sequence is TGTGCCAGCAGTGCCGGGACTAACTATGGCTACACCTTC. It encodes CASSAGTNYGYTF.